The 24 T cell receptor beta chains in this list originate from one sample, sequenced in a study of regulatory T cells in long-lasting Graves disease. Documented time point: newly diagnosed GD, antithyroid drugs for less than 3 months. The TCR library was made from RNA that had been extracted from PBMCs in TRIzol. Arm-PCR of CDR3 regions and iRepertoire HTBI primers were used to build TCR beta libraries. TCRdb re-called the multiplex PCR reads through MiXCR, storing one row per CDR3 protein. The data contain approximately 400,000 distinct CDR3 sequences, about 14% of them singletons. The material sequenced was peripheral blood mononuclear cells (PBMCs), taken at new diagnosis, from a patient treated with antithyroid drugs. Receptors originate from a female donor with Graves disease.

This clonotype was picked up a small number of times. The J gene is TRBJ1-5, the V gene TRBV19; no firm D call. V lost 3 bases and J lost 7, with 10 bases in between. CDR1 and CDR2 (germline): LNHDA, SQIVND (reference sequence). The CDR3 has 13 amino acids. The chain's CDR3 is CASSMGGRQPQHF. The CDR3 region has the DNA TGTGCCAGTAGTATGGGCGGGCGCCAGCCCCAGCATTTT.

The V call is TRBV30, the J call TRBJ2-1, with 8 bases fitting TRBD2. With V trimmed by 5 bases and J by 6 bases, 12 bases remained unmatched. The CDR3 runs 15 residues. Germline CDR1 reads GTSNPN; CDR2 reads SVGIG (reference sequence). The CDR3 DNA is TGTGCCTGGGCGACCCGAGCAGCGGGAGTCAATGAGCAGTTCTTC. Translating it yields CAWATRAAGVNEQFF.

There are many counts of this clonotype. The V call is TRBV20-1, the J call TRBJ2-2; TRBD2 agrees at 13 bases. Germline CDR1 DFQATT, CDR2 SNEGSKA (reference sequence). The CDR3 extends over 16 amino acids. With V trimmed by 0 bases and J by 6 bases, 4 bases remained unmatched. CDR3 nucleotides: TGCAGTGCTAGAGATAGACTAGCGGGAGGAGCCGGGGAGCTGTTTTTT. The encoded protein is CSARDRLAGGAGELFF.

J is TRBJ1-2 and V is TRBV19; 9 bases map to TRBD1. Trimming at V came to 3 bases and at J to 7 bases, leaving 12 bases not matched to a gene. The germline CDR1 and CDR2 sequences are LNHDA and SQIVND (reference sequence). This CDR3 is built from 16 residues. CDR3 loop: CASSILPDRGSRGYTF. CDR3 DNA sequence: TGTGCCAGTAGTATTCTTCCGGACAGGGGTTCTCGTGGCTACACCTTC.

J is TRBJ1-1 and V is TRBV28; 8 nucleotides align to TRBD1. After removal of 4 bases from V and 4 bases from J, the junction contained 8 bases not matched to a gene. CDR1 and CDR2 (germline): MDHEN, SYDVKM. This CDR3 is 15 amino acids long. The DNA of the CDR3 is TGTGCCAGCAGTTCACCCCCAGGGACAGGCACTGAAGCTTTCTTT. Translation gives CASSSPPGTGTEAFF.

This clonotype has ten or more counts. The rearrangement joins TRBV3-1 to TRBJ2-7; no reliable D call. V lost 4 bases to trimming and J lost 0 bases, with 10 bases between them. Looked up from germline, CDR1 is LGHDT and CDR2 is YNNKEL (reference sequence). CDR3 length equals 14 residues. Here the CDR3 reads CASSLGATSYEQYF. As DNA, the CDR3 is TGTGCCAGCAGCCTCGGAGCCACCTCCTACGAGCAGTACTTC.

The CDR3 DNA reads as TGTGCCAGCGCGGGACTAGCGGGAGGAGACTACAATGAGCAGTTCTTC. It translates to CASAGLAGGDYNEQFF. The chain combines TRBV2 with TRBJ2-1; TRBD2 matches 15 bases. The CDR3 is 16 residues long. Germline V lookup: CDR1 SNHLY, CDR2 FYNNEI. With V trimmed by 8 bases and J by 3 bases, 5 bases remained unmatched.

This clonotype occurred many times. The CDR3 DNA is TGTGCCACCTCCCTCGGCCTAGAGGGGGTAGGGTCATATGGCTACACCTTC. This gives the protein CATSLGLEGVGSYGYTF. The chain is built from TRBV15 and TRBJ1-2, with D possibly TRBD1 on 6 matching bases. The germline V and J ends were trimmed by 8 bases and 5 bases, with 27 bases remaining between them. Germline V gene sequence: CDR1 LNHNV, CDR2 YYDKDF (reference sequence). The length of the CDR3 is 17 residues.

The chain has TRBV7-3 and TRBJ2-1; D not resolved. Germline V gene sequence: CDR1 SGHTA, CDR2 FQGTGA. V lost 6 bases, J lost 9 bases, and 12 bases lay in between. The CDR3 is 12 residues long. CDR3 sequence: CASSSYTGEQFF. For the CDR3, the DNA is TGTGCCAGCAGTTCCTACACCGGTGAGCAGTTCTTC.

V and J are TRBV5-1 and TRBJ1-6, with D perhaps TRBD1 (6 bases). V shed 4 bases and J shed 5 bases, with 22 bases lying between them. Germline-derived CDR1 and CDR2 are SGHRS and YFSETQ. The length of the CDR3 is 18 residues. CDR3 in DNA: TGCGCCAGCAGCCTAAACGTCGCAGGGGCCGGGGATAATTCACCCCTCCACTTT. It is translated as CASSLNVAGAGDNSPLHF.

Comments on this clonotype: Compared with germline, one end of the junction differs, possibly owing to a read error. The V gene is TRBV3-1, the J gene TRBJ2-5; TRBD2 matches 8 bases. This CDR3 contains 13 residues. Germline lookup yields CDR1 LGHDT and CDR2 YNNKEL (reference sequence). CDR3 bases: TGTGCCGGCAGCCCGGCGGGAGGAGAGACCCAGTACTTC. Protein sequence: CAGSPAGGETQYF.

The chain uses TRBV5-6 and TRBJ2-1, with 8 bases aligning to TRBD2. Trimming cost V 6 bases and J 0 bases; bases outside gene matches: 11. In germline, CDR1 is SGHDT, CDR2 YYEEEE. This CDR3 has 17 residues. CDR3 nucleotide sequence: TGTGCCAGCATCCGGGAGGGCGGGTTAAGCTCCTACAATGAGCAGTTCTTC. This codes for CASIREGGLSSYNEQFF.

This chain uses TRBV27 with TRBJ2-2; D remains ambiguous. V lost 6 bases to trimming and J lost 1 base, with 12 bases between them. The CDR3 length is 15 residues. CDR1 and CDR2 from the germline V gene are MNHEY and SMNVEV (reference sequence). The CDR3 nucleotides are TGTGCCAGCAGAGAACACAGATTGAACACCGGGGAGCTGTTTTTT. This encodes CASREHRLNTGELFF.

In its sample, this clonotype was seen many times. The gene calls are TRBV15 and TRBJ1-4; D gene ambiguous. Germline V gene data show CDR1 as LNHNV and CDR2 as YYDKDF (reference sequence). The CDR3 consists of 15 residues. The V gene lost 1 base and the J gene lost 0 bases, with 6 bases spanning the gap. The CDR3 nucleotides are TGTGCCACCAGCAGAGCTAGTGCAACTAATGAAAAACTGTTTTTT. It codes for CATSRASATNEKLFF.

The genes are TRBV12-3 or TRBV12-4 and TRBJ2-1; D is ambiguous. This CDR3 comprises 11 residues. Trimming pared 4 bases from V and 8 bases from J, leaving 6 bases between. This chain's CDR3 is CASSWSDEQFF. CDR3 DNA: TGTGCCAGCAGTTGGAGCGATGAGCAGTTCTTC.

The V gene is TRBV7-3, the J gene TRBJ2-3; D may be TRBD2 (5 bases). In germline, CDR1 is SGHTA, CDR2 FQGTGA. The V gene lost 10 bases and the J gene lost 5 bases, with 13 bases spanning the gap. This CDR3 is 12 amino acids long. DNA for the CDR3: TGTGCCACCTCGGGAAATGAAGATACGCAGTATTTT. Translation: CATSGNEDTQYF.

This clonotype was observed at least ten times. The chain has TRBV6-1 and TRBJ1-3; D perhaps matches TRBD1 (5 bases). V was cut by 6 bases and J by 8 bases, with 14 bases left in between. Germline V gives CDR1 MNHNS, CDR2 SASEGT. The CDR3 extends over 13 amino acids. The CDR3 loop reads CASSPRGVDTIYF. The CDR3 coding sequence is TGTGCCAGCAGCCCAAGGGGCGTTGACACCATATATTTT.

The CDR3 loop is CASSLSVATNEKLFF. The DNA of the CDR3 is TGTGCCAGCAGTTTATCGGTCGCAACTAATGAAAAACTGTTTTTT. V usage is TRBV28 and J usage is TRBJ1-4; D call uncertain. The CDR3 covers 15 residues. V lost 1 base and J lost 0, with 6 bases in between. CDR1 is MDHEN and CDR2 is SYDVKM in the germline V gene.

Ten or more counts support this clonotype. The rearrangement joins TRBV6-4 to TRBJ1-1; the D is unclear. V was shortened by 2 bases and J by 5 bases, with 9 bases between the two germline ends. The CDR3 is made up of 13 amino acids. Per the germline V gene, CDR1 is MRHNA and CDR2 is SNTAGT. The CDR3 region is CASSDTAGTEAFF. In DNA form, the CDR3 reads TGTGCCAGCAGTGACACGGCCGGGACTGAAGCTTTCTTT.

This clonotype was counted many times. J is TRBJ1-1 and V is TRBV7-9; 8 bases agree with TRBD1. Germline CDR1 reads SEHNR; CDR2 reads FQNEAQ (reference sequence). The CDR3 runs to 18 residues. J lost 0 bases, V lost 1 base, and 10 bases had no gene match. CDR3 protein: CASSLGVWQGAMNTEAFF. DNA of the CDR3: TGTGCCAGCAGCTTAGGGGTTTGGCAGGGGGCCATGAACACTGAAGCTTTCTTT.

The CDR3 DNA follows: TGTGCCAGCAGCTGGACTAGCGGGAGGGCTAACCAGTACTTC. Translation: CASSWTSGRANQYF. The J gene is TRBJ2-5, the V gene TRBV28; 15 bases line up with TRBD2. This CDR3 region has 14 residues. V lost 6 bases, J lost 10 bases, and 6 bases stayed unmatched. CDR1 is MDHEN and CDR2 is SYDVKM in the germline V gene.

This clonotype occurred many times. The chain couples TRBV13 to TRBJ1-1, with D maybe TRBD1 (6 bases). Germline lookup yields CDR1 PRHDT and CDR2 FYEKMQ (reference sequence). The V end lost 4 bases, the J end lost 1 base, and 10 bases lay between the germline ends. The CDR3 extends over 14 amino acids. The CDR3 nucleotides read TGTGCCAGCAGCTCACAGGGTACGAACACTGAAGCTTTCTTT. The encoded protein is CASSSQGTNTEAFF.

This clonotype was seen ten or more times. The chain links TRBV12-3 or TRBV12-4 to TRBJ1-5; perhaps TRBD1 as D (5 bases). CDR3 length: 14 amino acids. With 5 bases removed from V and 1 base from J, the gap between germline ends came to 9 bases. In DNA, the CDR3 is TGTGCCAGCAGTCCCGGGGCCAGCAATCAGCCCCAGCATTTT. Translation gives CASSPGASNQPQHF.

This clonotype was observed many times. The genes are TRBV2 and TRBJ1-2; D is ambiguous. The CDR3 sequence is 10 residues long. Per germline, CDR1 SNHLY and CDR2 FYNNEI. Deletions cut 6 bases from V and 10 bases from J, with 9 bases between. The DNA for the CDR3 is TGTGCCAGCAGCGGAAGACTCTACACCTTC. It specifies CASSGRLYTF.